Below are 23 T cell receptor beta chains sequenced from a single sample in a study of blood T cells in healthy people across ages. Sample-barcoded 5' priming and a J-beta primer mix drove a second PCR of roughly 6 to 12 cycles. TCRdb independently ran MiXCR on the 5' RACE reads; one entry per CDR3 protein. Seen here are roughly 1.6 million distinct CDR3 sequences, 30% to 35% observed once, and the top ten hold about 11%. The sequenced sample was blood. The receptors come from a woman aged 25 to 39 in good health.

This clonotype has only a few counts. The chain employs TRBV7-2 and TRBJ2-7; D uncertain. CDR3 length equals 13 residues. CDR1 and CDR2 from the germline V gene are SGHTA and FQGNSA. The V gene lost 4 bases and the J gene lost 6 bases, with 13 bases spanning the gap. As DNA, the CDR3 is TGTGCCAGCAGCTCGGGCGCGAGAGGCGAGCAGTACTTC. Its protein product is CASSSGARGEQYF. Drawing the rest from reference TRBV7-2 and TRBJ2-7, the complete variable domain is GAGVSQSPSNKVTEKGKDVELRCDPISGHTALYWYRQSLGQGLEFLIYFQGNSAPDKSGLPSDRFSAERTGGSVSTLTIQRTQQEDSAVYLCASSSGARGEQYFGPGTRLTVT.

Many counts were recorded for this clonotype. The chain uses TRBV6-1 and TRBJ2-7, with no clear D. V gave up 1 base and J gave up 0 bases, with 10 bases separating them. The CDR3 extends over 15 amino acids. CDR1 is MNHNS and CDR2 is SASEGT in the germline V gene. The CDR3 spells CASSEGRSISYEQYF. DNA for the CDR3: TGTGCCAGCAGTGAAGGGAGAAGCATCTCCTACGAGCAGTACTTC.

V is TRBV10-3 and J is TRBJ2-5; 7 bases match TRBD2. V was pared by 0 bases and J by 10 bases, with 8 bases of the junction left unmatched. Germline V gene sequence: CDR1 ENHRY, CDR2 SYGVKD. This CDR3 is 14 amino acids long. CDR3 amino acids: CAISESRGGDGQYF. The CDR3 nucleotides read TGTGCCATCAGTGAGTCGAGGGGAGGGGATGGCCAGTACTTC.

This clonotype was recorded a few times. The chain couples TRBV11-2 to TRBJ2-1; D is tentatively TRBD1 or TRBD2 (5 bases each). The V gene's germline CDR1 is SGHAT and CDR2 FQNNGV. With 4 bases removed from V and 6 bases from J, the gap between germline ends came to 7 bases. The CDR3 covers 12 residues. In nucleotides, the CDR3 is TGTGCCAGCAGCTGGGGGTTCAATGAGCAGTTCTTC. It is translated as CASSWGFNEQFF.

This clonotype was counted between two and nine times. The V and J genes are TRBV7-2 and TRBJ2-1; D remains unclear. Germline V gives CDR1 SGHTA, CDR2 FQGNSA. The CDR3 is 13 amino acids. V was trimmed by 1 base and J by 12 bases, leaving 13 bases between them. The CDR3 spells CASSLGSSRRQFF. CDR3 nucleotide sequence: TGTGCCAGCAGCTTAGGGTCTAGTCGGCGGCAGTTCTTC.

The gene calls are TRBV4-1 and TRBJ2-6; D ambiguous. This CDR3 has 16 residues. Germline CDR1 is MGHRA and CDR2 is YSYEKL. With 1 base removed from V and 2 bases from J, the gap between germline ends came to 9 bases. DNA of the CDR3: TGCGCCAGCAGCCAAGGATGGGGTACTGGGGCCAACGTCCTGACTTTC. This encodes CASSQGWGTGANVLTF.

This chain joins TRBV7-9 and TRBJ1-1; 8 bases map to TRBD1. Unmatched junction bases numbered 7, after V lost 1 base and J lost 0 bases. The germline gives CDR1 SEHNR, CDR2 FQNEAQ (reference sequence). The CDR3 totals 17 residues. The CDR3 DNA follows: TGTGCCAGCAGCTTAGACCAGGGGGCTATCATGAACACTGAAGCTTTCTTT. Its translation is CASSLDQGAIMNTEAFF.

The chain combines TRBV2 with TRBJ2-1, with a possible D match to TRBD2 (6 bases). Trimming pared 7 bases from V and 4 bases from J, leaving 11 bases between. The germline gives CDR1 SNHLY, CDR2 FYNNEI. The CDR3 runs 13 residues. The CDR3 DNA reads as TGTGCCAGCACGGGAGTCGCATACAATGAGCAGTTCTTC. Protein sequence: CASTGVAYNEQFF.

V gene TRBV24-1 combines with J gene TRBJ2-3, with TRBD2 matching 12 bases. CDR3 size: 17 residues. Germline trimming cut 3 bases from V and 2 bases from J; bases unmatched to any gene: 5. Germline lookup yields CDR1 KGHDR and CDR2 SFDVKD. The CDR3 nucleotides read TGTGCCACCAGTGATGCGACTAGCGGGGGCTTCACAGATACGCAGTATTTT. Residues: CATSDATSGGFTDTQYF.

This clonotype has just a few counts. The V and J genes are TRBV18 and TRBJ1-1; no firm D call. This CDR3 is 14 amino acids long. The V end lost 5 bases, the J end lost 2 bases, and 12 bases lay between the germline ends. Germline V gene lookup returns CDR1 KGHSH and CDR2 LQKENI. This chain's CDR3 is CASSSSTGNTEAFF. The CDR3 DNA reads TGTGCCAGCTCAAGCTCGACGGGAAACACTGAAGCTTTCTTT.

The V call is TRBV5-1, the J call TRBJ1-1; D call uncertain. Between the trimmed V and J ends, which lost 5 bases and 1 base, there was a span of 21 bases. Per germline, CDR1 SGHRS and CDR2 YFSETQ. The CDR3 runs to 17 residues. CDR3 amino acids: CASRVGQRRGENTEAFF. The CDR3 DNA sequence: TGCGCCAGCAGGGTCGGGCAGCGTCGCGGGGAGAACACTGAAGCTTTCTTT.

This clonotype was counted only a few times. V is TRBV7-9 and J is TRBJ1-1, with D tentatively TRBD1 (5 bases). V was trimmed by 5 bases and J by 8 bases, leaving 12 bases between them. CDR3 size: 12 residues. Germline V CDR1 and CDR2: SEHNR, FQNEAQ (reference sequence). The CDR3 coding sequence is TGTGCCAGCAGCCTTCTGGGACCGGAAGCTTTCTTT. Protein product: CASSLLGPEAFF.

V and J are TRBV4-2 and TRBJ2-7; D gene uncertain. Per germline, CDR1 LGHNA and CDR2 YNFKEQ. The ends were cut back, 1 base at V and 5 bases at J, with 12 bases in the middle. This CDR3 contains 14 residues. The CDR3 is CASSQGKGMNEQYF. The CDR3 bases are TGTGCCAGCAGCCAAGGGAAAGGGATGAACGAGCAGTACTTC.

This clonotype showed up many times. This chain uses TRBV7-3 with TRBJ2-1; D may be TRBD2 (6 bases). Trimming pared 4 bases from V and 5 bases from J, leaving 9 bases between. Germline lookup yields CDR1 SGHTA and CDR2 FQGTGA. This CDR3 is built from 13 residues. The CDR3 region has the DNA TGTGCCAGCAGCTGGGGGGATAACAATGAGCAGTTCTTC. Translated: CASSWGDNNEQFF. Based on the CDR3 plus reference TRBV7-3 and TRBJ2-1, the full variable domain is GAGVSQTPSNKVTEKGKYVELRCDPISGHTALYWYRQSLGQGPEFLIYFQGTGAADDSGLPNDRFFAVRPEGSVSTLKIQRTERGDSAVYLCASSWGDNNEQFFGPGTRLTVL.

This clonotype was counted between two and nine times. CDR3 DNA sequence: TGCGCCAGCAGAGCGCTCAGTCGGGTGGGAGTGAACACCGGGGAGCTGTTTTTT. This translates into CASRALSRVGVNTGELFF. J is TRBJ2-2 and V is TRBV4-1, with a possible D match to TRBD2 (5 bases). Germline loops: CDR1 MGHRA, CDR2 YSYEKL. The V end lost 6 bases, the J end lost 1 base, and 21 bases lay between the germline ends. The CDR3 loop spans 18 amino acids.

The V and J genes are TRBV9 and TRBJ2-5, with 9 bases matching TRBD1. From germline, CDR1 is SGDLS and CDR2 YYNGEE. The CDR3 sequence is 17 residues long. V trimming: 0 bases; J trimming: 5 bases; junction bases outside the gene matches: 11. This CDR3 reads CASSVGHGQGSVETQYF. The DNA of the CDR3 is TGTGCCAGCAGCGTAGGTCACGGACAGGGGAGTGTGGAGACCCAGTACTTC.

This chain uses TRBV20-1 with TRBJ2-1; D remains unclear. Trimming cost V 3 bases and J 3 bases, with 12 bases left between them. From germline, CDR1 is DFQATT and CDR2 SNEGSKA (reference sequence). The CDR3 loop spans 14 amino acids. The CDR3 spells CSARSRALYNEQFF. DNA of the CDR3: TGCAGTGCTAGGTCTCGGGCCCTCTACAATGAGCAGTTCTTC.

This clonotype was detected a few times. The chain has TRBV27 and TRBJ2-5; D is perhaps TRBD2 (6 bases). The end of the DNA is better explained by TRBJ2-7, so the J call may be wrong. CDR3 length: 14 amino acids. Per germline, CDR1 MNHEY and CDR2 SMNVEV (reference sequence). This CDR3 is CASSFGPGVYEQYF. Here the CDR3 DNA reads TGTGCCAGCAGTTTCGGCCCGGGGGTTTACGAGCAGTACTTC.

This clonotype showed up just a few times. The chain couples TRBV29-1 to TRBJ2-3; TRBD2 agrees at 8 bases. The CDR3 consists of 19 residues. Germline CDR1 and CDR2: SQVTM and ANQGSEA. The trim removed 5 bases at V and 0 bases at J, leaving 19 bases unmatched. The CDR3 nucleotides are TGCAGCGTTACGGGCCTTTGGCGGGGGGCCTTTAGTAGCACAGATACGCAGTATTTT. This codes for CSVTGLWRGAFSSTDTQYF.

This chain connects TRBV7-9 to TRBJ1-2, with a possible D match to TRBD1 (6 bases). V gave up 1 base and J gave up 6 bases, with 15 bases separating them. The CDR3 is 15 residues long. In germline, CDR1 is SEHNR, CDR2 FQNEAQ (reference sequence). The CDR3 loop is CASSLVSGVGDGYTF. DNA for the CDR3: TGTGCCAGCAGCTTAGTCTCAGGGGTAGGGGATGGCTACACCTTC.

The chain joins TRBV12-3 or TRBV12-4 to TRBJ2-3; 9 bases agree with TRBD2. This CDR3 is 15 amino acids long. The ends lost 2 bases at V and 3 bases at J; junction bases unmatched: 3. The CDR3 loop is CASSLWLAGTDTQYF. The CDR3 DNA is TGTGCCAGCAGTTTATGGCTAGCGGGGACAGATACGCAGTATTTT.

V is TRBV4-1 and J is TRBJ1-1; the D gene is possibly TRBD1 (5 bases). Germline CDR1 reads MGHRA; CDR2 reads YSYEKL. V lost 3 bases to trimming and J lost 1 base, with 12 bases between them. The CDR3 has 15 amino acids. The CDR3 sequence: CASSQAGRGNTEAFF. CDR3 DNA: TGCGCCAGCAGCCAGGCGGGACGCGGGAACACTGAAGCTTTCTTT.

This clonotype has a handful of counts. This CDR3 reads CASSLLPGTGGQAFF. For the CDR3, the DNA is TGTGCCAGCAGCCTCCTTCCCGGGACAGGGGGCCAAGCTTTCTTT. The gene calls are TRBV7-2 and TRBJ1-1; 12 bases are shared with TRBD1. This CDR3 comprises 15 residues. Germline trimming cut 5 bases from V and 9 bases from J; bases unmatched to any gene: 10. From germline, CDR1 is SGHTA and CDR2 FQGNSA.